This T cell receptor beta chain was retrieved from a study of blood T cell repertoires in COVID-19. Overall study context: Some COVID-19 samples were acute and others convalescent; all came from the United States, Italy and Spain. The analysed material was cDNA or gDNA that came from T cells, B-cell-depleted T cells, or PBMCs.

In the original processing: Scientists estimated how many nucleated cells there were by amplifying reference gene primers. Profiled with immunoSEQ multiplex PCR; TCRdb holds only in-frame clones, not every one. From that table come the V and J calls and clone size; the DNA was used to work out D and trimming. The repertoire holds roughly 320,000 clones, with 85% as singletons. CDR3 length: 16 amino acids. Germline V lookup: CDR1 SGDLS, CDR2 YYNGEE. Trimming left V 0 bases short and J 7 bases short, with 14 bases between. V and J are TRBV9 and TRBJ1-6, with D perhaps TRBD1 (5 bases). This clonotype was obtained from a human donor in a cohort sampled during active COVID-19. The sequenced material came from peripheral blood. CDR3 amino acids: CASSVDTGGWNSPLHF. The DNA for the CDR3 is TGTGCCAGCAGCGTAGATACCGGGGGATGGAATTCACCCCTCCACTTT.